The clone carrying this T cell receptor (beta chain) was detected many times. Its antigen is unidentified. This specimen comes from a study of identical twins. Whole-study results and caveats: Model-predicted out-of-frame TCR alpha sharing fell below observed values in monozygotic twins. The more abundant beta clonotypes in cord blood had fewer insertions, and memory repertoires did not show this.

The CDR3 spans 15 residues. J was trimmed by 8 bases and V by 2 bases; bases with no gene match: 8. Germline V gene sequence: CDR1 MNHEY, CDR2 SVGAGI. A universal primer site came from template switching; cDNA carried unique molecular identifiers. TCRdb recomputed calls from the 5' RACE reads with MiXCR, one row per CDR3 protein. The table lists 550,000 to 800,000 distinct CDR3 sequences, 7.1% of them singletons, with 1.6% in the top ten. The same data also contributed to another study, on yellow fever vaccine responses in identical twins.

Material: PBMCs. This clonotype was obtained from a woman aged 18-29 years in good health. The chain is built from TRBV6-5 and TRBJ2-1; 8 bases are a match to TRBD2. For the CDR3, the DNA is TGTGCCAGCAGTTACGGGACTAGTCGTCCCCATGAGCAGTTCTTC. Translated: CASSYGTSRPHEQFF.